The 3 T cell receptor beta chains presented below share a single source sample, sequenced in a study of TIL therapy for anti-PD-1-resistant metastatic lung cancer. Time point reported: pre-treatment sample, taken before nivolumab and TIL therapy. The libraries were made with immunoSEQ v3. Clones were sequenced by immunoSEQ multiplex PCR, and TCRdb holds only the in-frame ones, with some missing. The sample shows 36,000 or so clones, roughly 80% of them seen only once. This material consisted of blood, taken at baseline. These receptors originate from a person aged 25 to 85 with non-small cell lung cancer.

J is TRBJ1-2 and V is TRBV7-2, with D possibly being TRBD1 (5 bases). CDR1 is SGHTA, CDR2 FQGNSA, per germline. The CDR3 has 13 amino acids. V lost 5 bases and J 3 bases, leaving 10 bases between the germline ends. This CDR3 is CASSLPTDYGYTF. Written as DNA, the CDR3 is TGTGCCAGCAGCCTTCCGACAGACTATGGCTACACCTTC. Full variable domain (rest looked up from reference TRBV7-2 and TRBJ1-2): GAGVSQSPSNKVTEKGKDVELRCDPISGHTALYWYRQSLGQGLEFLIYFQGNSAPDKSGLPSDRFSAERTGGSVSTLTIQRTQQEDSAVYLCASSLPTDYGYTFGSGTRLTVV.

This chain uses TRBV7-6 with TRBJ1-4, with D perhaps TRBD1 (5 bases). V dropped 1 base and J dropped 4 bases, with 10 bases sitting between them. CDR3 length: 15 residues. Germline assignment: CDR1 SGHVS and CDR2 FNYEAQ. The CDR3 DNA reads TGTGCCAGCAGCTTAGTGTCTAGGGGTAATGAAAAACTGTTTTTT. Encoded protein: CASSLVSRGNEKLFF.

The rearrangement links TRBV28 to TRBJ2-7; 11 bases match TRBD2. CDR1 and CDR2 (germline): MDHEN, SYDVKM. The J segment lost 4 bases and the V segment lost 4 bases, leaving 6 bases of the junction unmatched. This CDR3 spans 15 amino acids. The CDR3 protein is CASSSPGLAEYEQYF. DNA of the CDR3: TGTGCCAGCAGTTCACCGGGACTAGCGGAATACGAGCAGTACTTC. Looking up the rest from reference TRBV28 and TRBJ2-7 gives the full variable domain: DVKVTQSSRYLVKRTGEKVFLECVQDMDHENMFWYRQDPGLGLRLIYFSYDVKMKEKGDIPEGYSVSREKKERFSLILESASTNQTSMYLCASSSPGLAEYEQYFGPGTRLTVT.